Described below is a single T cell receptor (beta chain) sequence and its context. Its antigen is not known. TCR beta CDR3 regions were amplified from RNA transcripts. The HTBI set primed first-round TCR CDR3 RT-PCR. TCRdb analysed the multiplex PCR reads with MiXCR anew, one entry per CDR3 protein. This table holds around 420,000 distinct CDR3 sequences, more than 15% found once. The data were obtained in a study of T cells in Graves' hyperthyroidism and ophthalmopathy. Study conclusions and caveats: Among thyroid clonotypes expanded above 0.001, most also appeared in blood.

CDR3 length equals 15 residues. J gave up 4 bases and V 3 bases, and 5 bases lay outside the gene matches. Germline CDR1 and CDR2: KGHDR and SFDVKD. This TCR was sampled from a woman under 30 with Graves' hyperthyroidism. Sequenced: blood. The V and J genes are TRBV24-1 and TRBJ1-1; 9 positions match TRBD1. The CDR3 DNA is TGTGCCACCAGTGATCCTCGGACAGGGGCCACTGAAGCTTTCTTT. As protein: CATSDPRTGATEAFF.